One T cell receptor beta chain is described in this entry. Sequencing used immunoSEQ multiplex PCR; TCRdb keeps in-frame clones, though not all of them. Altogether roughly 250,000 clones are present, approximately 88% being singletons, with the ten largest covering about 1.2%. CDR1 SGHAT and CDR2 FQNNGV come from the germline V gene. V lost 10 bases, J lost 5 bases, and 7 bases stayed unmatched. The CDR3 consists of 14 residues. The sample comes from a study of blood T cell repertoires in COVID-19. This receptor was identified in a middle-aged woman with acute COVID-19. This rearrangement joins TRBV11-2 to TRBJ2-2; 10 positions agree with TRBD1. Sequenced material: PBMCs or T cells enriched from blood (not recorded which). CDR3 amino acids: CATSGQGWTGELFF. The CDR3 DNA reads as TGTGCCACCTCGGGACAGGGGTGGACCGGGGAGCTGTTTTTT.